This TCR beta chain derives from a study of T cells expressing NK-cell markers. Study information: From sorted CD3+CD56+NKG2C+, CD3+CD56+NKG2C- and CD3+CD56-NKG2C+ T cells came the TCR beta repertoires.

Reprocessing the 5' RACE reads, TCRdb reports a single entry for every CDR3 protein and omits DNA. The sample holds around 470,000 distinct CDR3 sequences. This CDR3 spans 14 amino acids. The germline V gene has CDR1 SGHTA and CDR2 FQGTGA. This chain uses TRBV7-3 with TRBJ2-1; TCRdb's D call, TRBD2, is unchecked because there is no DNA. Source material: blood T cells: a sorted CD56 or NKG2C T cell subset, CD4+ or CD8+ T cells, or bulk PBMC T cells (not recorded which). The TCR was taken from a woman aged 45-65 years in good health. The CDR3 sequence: CASSAGLAFTEQFF.